Listed here is a single TCR beta chain. Its antigen is unidentified. The split of CD4+ cells yielded CD45RA+ naive and CD45RA-negative memory subsets. This sample is part of a study of shared clonotypes between healthy human individuals. Findings of the study overall: Tissue TCR repertoires likely differ from these blood-only repertoires.

The CDR3 loop spans 13 amino acids. Trimming removed 1 base at V and 5 bases at J, with 8 bases between. Germline CDR1 LGHNA, CDR2 YNFKEQ. Clones were sequenced by immunoSEQ multiplex PCR, and TCRdb holds only the in-frame ones, with some missing. The table has roughly 1.5 million clones, 95% to 99% seen once. The sample taken for sequencing was naive CD4+ T cells sorted from blood. Subset defined: CD45RA+ positively selected. This chain connects TRBV4-2 to TRBJ1-1; no clear D gene. This sequence originates from a man in his thirties or forties in good health. CDR3 nucleotide sequence: TGTGCCAGCAGCCAAGTTGCCTGGACTGAAGCTTTCTTT. Its protein is CASSQVAWTEAFF.